These 24 T cell receptor beta chains originate from one sample sequenced in a study of blood T cell repertoires in COVID-19. The data were produced by immunoSEQ multiplex PCR, yet TCRdb's version contains in-frame clones alone and is incomplete. The repertoire holds about 51,000 clones, approximately 89% seen once, with around 3.1% in the top ten. Specimen: peripheral blood. These receptors were taken from a man aged 50 to 60 with acute or convalescent COVID-19.

V usage is TRBV11-2 and J usage is TRBJ2-7; 8 nucleotides align to TRBD1. This CDR3 contains 15 residues. Germline loops: CDR1 SGHAT, CDR2 FQNNGV. V was clipped by 0 bases and J by 4 bases; unmatched bases: 5. CDR3 bases: TGTGCCAGCAGCTTAGAGGACAGGGTTTTATACGAGCAGTACTTC. This sequence encodes CASSLEDRVLYEQYF.

As concerns this clone: As the CDR3 is not closed by the conserved phenylalanine or tryptophan, this likely results from a read error. It is unclear where the CDR3 begins or ends on the DNA, so no DNA is shown, and the CDR3 is as TCRdb lists it. The chain is built from TRBV6-1 and TRBJ1-1. The CDR3 is 14 amino acids in total, end residues counted. The germline V gene encodes CDR1 MNHNS and CDR2 SASEGT. CDR3 in amino acids: CASSEAGGRYPHIL.

This clone was seen only a few times. V gene TRBV19 combines with J gene TRBJ1-6; D call uncertain. The V end lost 6 bases, the J end lost 0 bases, and 6 bases lay between the germline ends. The germline CDR1 and CDR2 sequences are LNHDA and SQIVND (reference sequence). The CDR3 spans 14 residues. The CDR3 nucleotides read TGTGCCAGTAGATTCAGCTCCTATAATTCACCCCTCCACTTT. This encodes CASRFSSYNSPLHF.

The sample holds one count of this clone. V is TRBV19 and J is TRBJ2-7, with a tentative D call TRBD2 (5 bases). Germline lookup yields CDR1 LNHDA and CDR2 SQIVND (reference sequence). The length of the CDR3 is 13 residues. The ends were cut back, 4 bases at V and 5 bases at J, with 12 bases in the middle. The CDR3 loop reads CASSRGTGNEQYF. The CDR3 DNA reads as TGTGCCAGTAGTAGGGGTACCGGGAACGAGCAGTACTTC.

This clone occurred once. The chain is built from TRBV3-1 (or the pseudogene TRBV3-2) and TRBJ2-2; D remains ambiguous. The CDR3 has 13 amino acids. V was shortened by 1 base and J by 6 bases, with 6 bases between the two germline ends. CDR1 is LGHDT and CDR2 is YNNKEL in the germline V gene (reference sequence). The CDR3 sequence is CASSQVLSGELFF. The CDR3 DNA reads TGTGCCAGCAGCCAAGTGCTATCCGGGGAGCTGTTTTTT.

The chain couples TRBV18 to TRBJ2-1; TRBD2 is a possible D gene (7 bases). From germline, CDR1 is KGHSH and CDR2 LQKENI. V was cut by 1 base and J by 5 bases, with 12 bases left in between. The CDR3 runs to 15 residues. The CDR3 nucleotides are TGTGCCAGCTCACCACAGCGGGACACACACAATGAGCAGTTCTTC. As protein: CASSPQRDTHNEQFF.

The CDR3 nucleotides read TGTGCCAGCAGCGTAGTTCCGGACAGGGGGTTAGACTATGGCTACACCTTC. Amino acids: CASSVVPDRGLDYGYTF. The V call is TRBV9, the J call TRBJ1-2; 10 nucleotides align to TRBD1. This CDR3 has 17 residues. The germline V gene encodes CDR1 SGDLS and CDR2 YYNGEE. J was trimmed by 3 bases and V by 0 bases; bases with no gene match: 8.

The rearrangement uses TRBV4-1 and TRBJ2-3; 7 bases are shared with TRBD2. V lost 4 bases and J lost 2; bases outside the gene matches: 6. CDR3 length: 15 residues. Germline assignment: CDR1 MGHRA and CDR2 YSYEKL. The CDR3 spells CASSRAAGDTDTQYF. CDR3 nucleotides: TGCGCCAGCAGCCGCGCCGCGGGAGACACAGATACGCAGTATTTT.

The rearrangement links TRBV18 to TRBJ1-1; D unclear. With 0 bases removed from V and 1 base from J, the gap between germline ends came to 12 bases. This CDR3 has 16 amino acids. The germline gives CDR1 KGHSH, CDR2 LQKENI. CDR3: CASSPPSEASNTEAFF. CDR3 DNA: TGTGCCAGCTCACCACCGTCCGAGGCGTCGAACACTGAAGCTTTCTTT.

The V gene is TRBV28, the J gene TRBJ1-6; D is possibly TRBD1 (6 bases). V was clipped by 6 bases and J by 6 bases, with 12 bases between them. CDR3 size: 14 residues. Germline-derived CDR1 and CDR2 are MDHEN and SYDVKM. The CDR3 sequence is CASRLRQVNSPLHF. The DNA for the CDR3 is TGTGCCAGCAGACTCAGACAGGTTAATTCACCCCTCCACTTT.

The V gene is TRBV12-3 or TRBV12-4, the J gene TRBJ2-7; maybe TRBD1 (6 bases). V was pared by 3 bases and J by 5 bases, with 11 bases between. The CDR3 sequence is 13 residues long. The DNA for the CDR3 is TGTGCCAGCAGTTTCTCAGGGGCCAACGAGCAGTACTTC. This translates into CASSFSGANEQYF.

This clone was seen just once. V usage is TRBV18 and J usage is TRBJ2-7, with 9 nucleotides matching TRBD1. This CDR3 comprises 16 residues. Germline-derived CDR1 and CDR2 are KGHSH and LQKENI. V shed 3 bases, J shed 7 bases, and the junction held 13 bases outside the gene matches. In DNA, the CDR3 is TGTGCCAGCTCACCGGACAGGGGCCCTATTTCGTCGGAGCAGTACTTC. Translated: CASSPDRGPISSEQYF. Filled out from reference TRBV18 and TRBJ2-7, the complete variable domain reads NAGVMQNPRHLVRRRGQEARLRCSPMKGHSHVYWYRQLPEEGLKFMVYLQKENIIDESGMPKERFSAEFPKEGPSILRIQQVVRGDSAAYFCASSPDRGPISSEQYFGPGTRLTVT.

The chain combines TRBV24-1 with TRBJ1-5; possible D gene TRBD1, 5 bases. Deletions cut 4 bases from V and 4 bases from J, with 16 bases between. The CDR3 contains 16 residues. Germline V gene sequence: CDR1 KGHDR, CDR2 SFDVKD. In DNA, the CDR3 is TGTGCCACCAGTGAAAAGAGCGGGACGGAAAATCAGCCCCAGCATTTT. This translates into CATSEKSGTENQPQHF.

The genes are TRBV6-5 and TRBJ2-7; 7 nucleotides match TRBD1. CDR1 is MNHEY and CDR2 is SVGAGI in the germline V gene. The CDR3 totals 15 residues. Trimming cost V 0 bases and J 4 bases; bases outside gene matches: 6. The CDR3 reads CASSYSRQGEYEQYF. CDR3 nucleotide sequence: TGTGCCAGCAGTTACTCGCGACAGGGAGAATACGAGCAGTACTTC.

The chain couples TRBV9 to TRBJ2-6; 12 positions match TRBD1. Germline CDR1 and CDR2: SGDLS and YYNGEE. CDR3 size: 19 residues. J gave up 2 bases and V 4 bases, and 10 bases lay outside the gene matches. The CDR3 DNA is TGTGCCAGCAGCACCTACGATGGGACAGGGGGCACTGGGGCCAACGTCCTGACTTTC. Translation gives CASSTYDGTGGTGANVLTF. Supplemented by reference TRBV9 and TRBJ2-6, the full variable domain reads DSGVTQTPKHLITATGQRVTLRCSPRSGDLSVYWYQQSLDQGLQFLIQYYNGEERAKGNILERFSAQQFPDLHSELNLSSLELGDSALYFCASSTYDGTGGTGANVLTFGAGSRLTVL.

This clone appeared once. This chain links TRBV9 with TRBJ2-3, with D maybe TRBD2 (6 bases). The CDR3 sequence is 16 residues long. V shed 3 bases and J shed 3 bases, with 17 bases lying between them. CDR1 and CDR2 from the germline V gene are SGDLS and YYNGEE. This chain's CDR3 is CASSEAPGLATDTQYF. CDR3 bases: TGTGCCAGCAGCGAGGCCCCGGGACTTGCGACAGATACGCAGTATTTT.

The chain combines TRBV19 with TRBJ1-1; the D is unclear. With 1 base removed from V and 5 bases from J, the gap between germline ends came to 14 bases. Germline CDR1 is LNHDA and CDR2 is SQIVND (reference sequence). The length of the CDR3 is 15 residues. The CDR3 sequence is CASSIGFQVRTEAFF. The CDR3 bases are TGTGCCAGTAGTATAGGATTCCAGGTACGGACTGAAGCTTTCTTT.

The J gene is TRBJ2-6, the V gene TRBV5-5; no firm D call. Germline CDR1 and CDR2: SGHKS and YYEKEE (reference sequence). CDR3 size: 14 residues. V was trimmed by 4 bases and J by 2 bases, leaving 7 bases between them. The CDR3 sequence: CASSPLAGANVLTF. For the CDR3, the DNA is TGTGCCAGCAGCCCGTTAGCTGGGGCCAACGTCCTGACTTTC.

The rearrangement links TRBV2 to TRBJ1-5; 10 bases match TRBD1. Unmatched junction bases numbered 6, after V lost 7 bases and J lost 3 bases. CDR3 length: 15 residues. Looked up from germline, CDR1 is SNHLY and CDR2 is FYNNEI. The CDR3 protein is CASMYGTGVNQPQHF. The CDR3 DNA reads TGTGCCAGCATGTACGGGACAGGGGTCAATCAGCCCCAGCATTTT.

V is TRBV2 and J is TRBJ1-4; possible D gene TRBD1, 6 bases. This CDR3 comprises 12 residues. Germline CDR1 SNHLY, CDR2 FYNNEI. V dropped 4 bases and J dropped 8 bases, with 8 bases sitting between them. CDR3 nucleotide sequence: TGTGCCAGCAGTGCTACAGGGGAAAAACTGTTTTTT. Protein: CASSATGEKLFF.

The rearrangement links TRBV18 to TRBJ1-1; D is perhaps TRBD1 (6 bases). Germline V gene sequence: CDR1 KGHSH, CDR2 LQKENI. Between the trimmed V and J ends, which lost 2 bases and 1 base, there was a span of 11 bases. This CDR3 region has 15 residues. CDR3 region: CASSPTGTKNTEAFF. In nucleotides, the CDR3 is TGTGCCAGCTCACCAACAGGGACCAAGAACACTGAAGCTTTCTTT.

DNA for the CDR3: TGTGCCAGCAGTGAAGGACTAGCGGGGGGCCCCCAGCAGTACTTC. It is translated as CASSEGLAGGPQQYF. The chain employs TRBV2 and TRBJ2-7; 13 bases fit TRBD2. The CDR3 is made up of 15 amino acids. V shed 1 base, J shed 8 bases, and the junction held 5 bases outside the gene matches. Germline lookup yields CDR1 SNHLY and CDR2 FYNNEI. The full variable domain, in which reference TRBV2 and TRBJ2-7 provide the parts outside the CDR3, is EPEVTQTPSHQVTQMGQEVILRCVPISNHLYFYWYRQILGQKVEFLVSFYNNEISEKSEIFDDQFSVERPDGSNFTLKIRSTKLEDSAMYFCASSEGLAGGPQQYFGPGTRLTVT.

The CDR3 region is CASRAPDSYSGNTIYF. CDR3 DNA: TGTGCCAGCAGGGCACCGGACAGCTACTCTGGAAACACCATATATTTT. This chain joins TRBV11-2 and TRBJ1-3; D is perhaps TRBD1 (6 bases). This CDR3 has 16 residues. Germline CDR1 is SGHAT and CDR2 is FQNNGV. The V gene lost 6 bases and the J gene lost 0 bases, with 15 bases spanning the gap.

This sequence joins TRBV29-1 and TRBJ2-1; D might be TRBD1 (5 bases). Germline CDR1 is SQVTM and CDR2 is ANQGSEA. V dropped 3 bases and J dropped 9 bases, with 9 bases sitting between them. The CDR3 runs 11 residues. For the CDR3, the DNA is TGCAGCGTTGACAGGGTCGGTGAGCAGTTCTTC. The encoded protein is CSVDRVGEQFF.